This entry lists 28 T cell receptor beta chains sequenced from one sample in a study of technical replicates of blood from a few donors. Sequenced by immunoSEQ multiplex PCR; TCRdb stores in-frame clones only, minus some. In the table there are under 75,000 clones, around 95% of which are singletons. Sequenced: T cells isolated from PBMCs. The receptors derive from a human donor in good health.

The CDR3 sequence is CASSLTLAGGPETQYF. Written as DNA, the CDR3 is TGTGCCAGCAGCTTAACCCTAGCGGGAGGACCAGAGACCCAGTACTTC. This chain connects TRBV7-3 to TRBJ2-5; 11 bases are a match to TRBD2. The J segment lost 4 bases and the V segment lost 0 bases, leaving 4 bases of the junction unmatched. The CDR3 is 16 residues long. CDR1 SGHTA and CDR2 FQGTGA come from the germline V gene.

This clone appeared a single time. The chain joins TRBV15 to TRBJ2-7, with D perhaps matching TRBD2 (5 bases). The CDR3 runs to 14 residues. The germline V and J ends were trimmed by 6 bases and 0 bases, with 12 bases remaining between them. In germline, CDR1 is LNHNV, CDR2 YYDKDF (reference sequence). The CDR3 loop is CATSYGAGSYEQYF. As DNA, the CDR3 is TGTGCCACCAGTTATGGTGCGGGCTCCTACGAGCAGTACTTC.

This clone has a handful of counts. This chain joins TRBV29-1 and TRBJ1-1; TRBD1 is a possible D gene (5 bases). The ends were cut back, 8 bases at V and 0 bases at J, with 10 bases in the middle. Germline values: CDR1 SQVTM, CDR2 ANQGSEA. This CDR3 comprises 12 residues. CDR3 sequence (DNA): TGCAGCCCTAGACAGCTGAACACTGAAGCTTTCTTT. Translated: CSPRQLNTEAFF.

The chain links TRBV7-3 to TRBJ2-2; 10 bases are shared with TRBD2. Looked up from germline, CDR1 is SGHTA and CDR2 is FQGTGA. The CDR3 sequence is 16 residues long. Germline trimming cut 3 bases from V and 6 bases from J; bases unmatched to any gene: 7. This CDR3 is CASSLQGLASPGELFF. The CDR3 DNA reads TGTGCCAGCAGCTTGCAGGGACTAGCGTCCCCCGGGGAGCTGTTTTTT.

V usage is TRBV4-3 and J usage is TRBJ2-1, with 10 bases fitting TRBD2. The CDR3 is 18 residues long. V dropped 3 bases and J dropped 3; count of bases not matched to a gene: 11. Germline-derived CDR1 and CDR2 are LGHNA and YSLEER. For the CDR3, the DNA is TGCGCCAGCAGCCAGGACCGACAGCGGGAGGGCCTCTACAATGAGCAGTTCTTC. It codes for CASSQDRQREGLYNEQFF.

J is TRBJ1-1 and V is TRBV6-1, with D hard to call. V lost 9 bases and J 5 bases, leaving 16 bases between the germline ends. CDR3 length equals 13 residues. Germline V lookup: CDR1 MNHNS, CDR2 SASEGT. In DNA form, the CDR3 reads TGTGCCAGTGAGGGAAGTCTATTGACTGAAGCTTTCTTT. Amino acids: CASEGSLLTEAFF.

The chain joins TRBV7-3 to TRBJ2-3, with 12 nucleotides matching TRBD2. V lost 5 bases to trimming and J lost 2 bases; unmatched junction nucleotides: 8. Per germline, CDR1 SGHTA and CDR2 FQGTGA. The CDR3 is 17 amino acids. The DNA of the CDR3 is TGTGCCAGCAGCCCGATCGGACTAGCGGGATCCACAGATACGCAGTATTTT. Amino acids: CASSPIGLAGSTDTQYF.

This rearrangement joins TRBV4-2 to TRBJ2-7; possible D gene TRBD2, 5 bases. Germline CDR1 and CDR2: LGHNA and YNFKEQ. The CDR3 is 14 residues long. The V end lost 4 bases, the J end lost 0 bases, and 10 bases lay between the germline ends. The CDR3 sequence: CASSPAGISYEQYF. CDR3 in DNA: TGTGCCAGCAGCCCTGCCGGGATCTCCTACGAGCAGTACTTC.

The rearrangement uses TRBV4-1 and TRBJ2-1; 14 bases match TRBD2. The V gene end was trimmed by 4 bases and the J gene end by 9 bases; junction bases not matched to a gene: 2. This CDR3 has 14 amino acids. The germline CDR1 and CDR2 sequences are MGHRA and YSYEKL. CDR3 nucleotides: TGCGCCAGCAGCCCGGGACTAGCGGGAGTTGAGCAGTTCTTC. This gives the protein CASSPGLAGVEQFF.

The chain couples TRBV28 to TRBJ2-7; D perhaps matches TRBD2 (7 bases). The CDR3 contains 12 residues. Trimming took off 7 bases at V and 7 bases at J, with 14 bases between the two ends. Germline V lookup: CDR1 MDHEN, CDR2 SYDVKM. CDR3 residues: CASTTGGREQYF. The DNA for the CDR3 is TGTGCCAGCACAACCGGGGGGCGAGAGCAGTACTTC.

The chain is built from TRBV7-2 and TRBJ1-1; D gene uncertain. The CDR3 has 12 amino acids. Trimming took 4 bases from V and 3 from J, leaving 6 bases between them. Germline lookup yields CDR1 SGHTA and CDR2 FQGNSA. CDR3 nucleotide sequence: TGTGCCAGCAGCTACACCTACACTGAAGCTTTCTTT. Its translation is CASSYTYTEAFF.

The V and J genes are TRBV14 and TRBJ2-1; possible D gene TRBD2, 6 bases. The ends were cut back, 0 bases at V and 4 bases at J, with 19 bases in the middle. The V gene's germline CDR1 is SGHDN and CDR2 FVKESK. This CDR3 has 18 amino acids. The DNA of the CDR3 is TGTGCCAGCAGCCAAGAATATCGCGGGAACCTCGTGTACAATGAGCAGTTCTTC. It is translated as CASSQEYRGNLVYNEQFF.

The V gene is TRBV19, the J gene TRBJ1-1, with no clear D. The CDR3 runs to 16 residues. Trimming cost V 7 bases and J 4 bases, with 22 bases left between them. Germline assignment: CDR1 LNHDA and CDR2 SQIVND (reference sequence). CDR3 region: CASIPTVRELITEAFF. CDR3 bases: TGTGCCAGTATCCCTACCGTGAGGGAGTTGATCACTGAAGCTTTCTTT.

The chain recombines TRBV7-9 with TRBJ2-1; 8 positions match TRBD2. The CDR3 runs to 16 residues. With V trimmed by 5 bases and J by 0 bases, 6 bases remained unmatched. From germline, CDR1 is SEHNR and CDR2 FQNEAQ (reference sequence). CDR3 sequence (DNA): TGTGCCAGCAGCGCCTTAGCGGGAAACTCCTACAATGAGCAGTTCTTC. Its translation: CASSALAGNSYNEQFF. The full variable domain, rest sourced from reference TRBV7-9 and TRBJ2-1, is DTGVSQNPRHKITKRGQNVTFRCDPISEHNRLYWYRQTLGQGPEFLTYFQNEAQLEKSRLLSDRFSAERPKGSFSTLEIQRTEQGDSAMYLCASSALAGNSYNEQFFGPGTRLTVL.

This chain connects TRBV9 to TRBJ2-3; a weak D match, TRBD2 (5 bases). Per the germline V gene, CDR1 is SGDLS and CDR2 is YYNGEE. V lost 0 bases and J lost 0, with 17 bases in between. This CDR3 is 18 amino acids long. The CDR3 DNA reads TGTGCCAGCAGCGTAGCTTGGAACTTCGGCGGGAGCACAGATACGCAGTATTTT. Its translation is CASSVAWNFGGSTDTQYF. Together with reference TRBV9 and TRBJ2-3, the CDR3 gives the full variable domain: DSGVTQTPKHLITATGQRVTLRCSPRSGDLSVYWYQQSLDQGLQFLIQYYNGEERAKGNILERFSAQQFPDLHSELNLSSLELGDSALYFCASSVAWNFGGSTDTQYFGPGTRLTVL.

This chain connects TRBV28 to TRBJ2-5, with 11 bases fitting TRBD2. The J segment lost 5 bases and the V segment lost 4 bases, leaving 9 bases of the junction unmatched. Germline CDR1 MDHEN, CDR2 SYDVKM. CDR3 length: 16 residues. CDR3 residues: CASSSLLAGDRETQYF. CDR3 DNA sequence: TGTGCCAGCAGTTCTTTACTAGCGGGAGATCGGGAGACCCAGTACTTC. Combining the CDR3 with reference TRBV28 and TRBJ2-5 gives the whole variable domain DVKVTQSSRYLVKRTGEKVFLECVQDMDHENMFWYRQDPGLGLRLIYFSYDVKMKEKGDIPEGYSVSREKKERFSLILESASTNQTSMYLCASSSLLAGDRETQYFGPGTRLLVL.

This chain uses TRBV9 with TRBJ1-1, with a possible D match to TRBD1 (6 bases). The CDR3 has 14 amino acids. Germline loops: CDR1 SGDLS, CDR2 YYNGEE. V was pared by 4 bases and J by 2 bases, with 12 bases between. CDR3 in DNA: TGTGCCAGCAGCCCCGGACAGAGTAACACTGAAGCTTTCTTT. This codes for CASSPGQSNTEAFF.

This rearrangement joins TRBV13 to TRBJ2-7; 10 nucleotides agree with TRBD1. This CDR3 is built from 14 residues. V shed 4 bases and J 5 bases; nucleotides not matched to a gene: 5. Germline V gene sequence: CDR1 PRHDT, CDR2 FYEKMQ (reference sequence). The CDR3 nucleotides are TGTGCCAGCAGCTCCGGGACAGGGGCCCACGAGCAGTACTTC. The encoded protein is CASSSGTGAHEQYF.

The J gene is TRBJ2-1, the V gene TRBV28; TRBD2 is a possible D gene (5 bases). The germline CDR1 and CDR2 sequences are MDHEN and SYDVKM. The CDR3 has 16 residues. Deletions cut 5 bases from V and 0 bases from J, with 14 bases between. CDR3 loop: CASSPGTPFSYNEQFF. In nucleotides, the CDR3 is TGTGCCAGCAGTCCGGGAACTCCATTCTCCTACAATGAGCAGTTCTTC.

The J gene is TRBJ2-7, the V gene TRBV4-1, with TRBD1 identical over 7 bases. Per the germline V gene, CDR1 is MGHRA and CDR2 is YSYEKL. CDR3 length: 15 amino acids. Losses at the gene ends were 4 bases for V and 4 bases for J; bases not matched to a gene: 10. The CDR3 reads CASSRETGRVYEQYF. In nucleotides, the CDR3 is TGCGCCAGCAGCCGAGAGACAGGGAGAGTGTACGAGCAGTACTTC.

The chain has TRBV10-3 and TRBJ1-2; 10 nucleotides agree with TRBD1. Germline CDR1 is ENHRY and CDR2 is SYGVKD. CDR3 size: 15 residues. The V segment lost 6 bases and the J segment 3 bases; nucleotides outside the gene matches: 7. The CDR3 sequence is CAISGDRGLDYGYTF. DNA of the CDR3: TGTGCCATCAGCGGCGACAGGGGGCTTGACTATGGCTACACCTTC.

The sample holds one count of this clone. The CDR3 sequence is CASSLGGNGYTF. Written as DNA, the CDR3 is TGCGCCAGCAGCTTGGGAGGAAACGGCTACACCTTC. The rearrangement links TRBV5-1 to TRBJ1-2; D is ambiguous. Germline V lookup: CDR1 SGHRS, CDR2 YFSETQ. The V gene lost 0 bases and the J gene lost 8 bases, with 8 bases spanning the gap. CDR3 length equals 12 residues.

The chain carries TRBV18 and TRBJ1-2, with TRBD1 matching 9 bases. V dropped 6 bases and J dropped 6; count of bases not matched to a gene: 17. There are 17 residues in the CDR3. CDR1 and CDR2 (germline): KGHSH, LQKENI. In nucleotides, the CDR3 is TGTGCCAGCTCCCAAACGGGACAGGGACTCGATTTGAATGGCTACACCTTC. It specifies CASSQTGQGLDLNGYTF.

V gene TRBV6-5 combines with J gene TRBJ1-5, with D unclear. Germline-derived CDR1 and CDR2 are MNHEY and SVGAGI. The CDR3 is 13 amino acids. V was trimmed by 2 bases and J by 6 bases, leaving 8 bases between them. CDR3 in DNA: TGTGCCAGCAGTTACGTGGCGGGTCAGCCCCAGCATTTT. Translation gives CASSYVAGQPQHF.

The chain combines TRBV9 with TRBJ2-1; D not certain. The CDR3 spans 12 residues. Trimming shortened V by 0 bases and J by 7 bases, and 5 bases separated the two germline ends. Germline assignment: CDR1 SGDLS and CDR2 YYNGEE. CDR3 nucleotide sequence: TGTGCCAGCAGCGTAGGGCGGAATGAGCAGTTCTTC. It is translated as CASSVGRNEQFF.

The genes are TRBV7-8 and TRBJ2-1, with 11 bases aligning to TRBD2. V shed 8 bases and J 9 bases; nucleotides not matched to a gene: 3. The CDR3 runs to 12 residues. Per germline, CDR1 SGHVS and CDR2 FQNEAQ. For the CDR3, the DNA is TGTGCCAGCGCGCTAGCGGGAGGTGAGCAGTTCTTC. Its protein is CASALAGGEQFF.

This chain links TRBV2 with TRBJ1-5; possible D gene TRBD1, 6 bases. Germline loops: CDR1 SNHLY, CDR2 FYNNEI. V dropped 6 bases and J dropped 0 bases, with 9 bases sitting between them. The CDR3 consists of 14 residues. DNA for the CDR3: TGTGCCAGCAGGGACAGTAGTAGCAATCAGCCCCAGCATTTT. Translated, it gives CASRDSSSNQPQHF.

This clone showed up just once. The J gene is TRBJ2-1, the V gene TRBV29-1, with 11 bases fitting TRBD2. Germline loops: CDR1 SQVTM, CDR2 ANQGSEA. The CDR3 length is 13 residues. The CDR3 protein is CSSGRDAYNEQFF. The DNA for the CDR3 is TGCAGTAGCGGGAGGGACGCCTACAATGAGCAGTTCTTC.